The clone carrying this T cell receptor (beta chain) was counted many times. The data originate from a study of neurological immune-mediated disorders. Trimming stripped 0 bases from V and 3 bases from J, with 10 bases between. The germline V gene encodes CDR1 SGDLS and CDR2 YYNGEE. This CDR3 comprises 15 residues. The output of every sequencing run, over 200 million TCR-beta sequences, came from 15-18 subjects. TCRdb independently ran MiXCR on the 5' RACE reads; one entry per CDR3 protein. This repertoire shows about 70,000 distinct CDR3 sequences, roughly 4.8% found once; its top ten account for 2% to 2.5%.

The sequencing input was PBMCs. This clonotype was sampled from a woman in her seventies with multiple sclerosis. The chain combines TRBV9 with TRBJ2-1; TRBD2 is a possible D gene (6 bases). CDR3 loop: CASSVGSGFYNEQFF. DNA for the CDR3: TGTGCCAGCAGCGTAGGTAGCGGCTTCTACAATGAGCAGTTCTTC.